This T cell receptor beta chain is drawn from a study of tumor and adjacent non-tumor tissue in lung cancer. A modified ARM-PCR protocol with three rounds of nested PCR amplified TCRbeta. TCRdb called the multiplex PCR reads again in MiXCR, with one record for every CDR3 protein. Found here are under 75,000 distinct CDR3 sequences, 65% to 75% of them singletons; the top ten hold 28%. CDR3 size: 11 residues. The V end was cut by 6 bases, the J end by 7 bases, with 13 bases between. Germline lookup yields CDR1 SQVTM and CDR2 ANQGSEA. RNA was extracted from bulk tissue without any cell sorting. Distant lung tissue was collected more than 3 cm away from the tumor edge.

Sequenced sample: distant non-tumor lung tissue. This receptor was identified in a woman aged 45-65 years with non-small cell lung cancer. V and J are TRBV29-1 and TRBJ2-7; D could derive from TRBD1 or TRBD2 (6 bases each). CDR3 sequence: CSVWQGREQYF. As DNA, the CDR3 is TGCAGCGTATGGCAGGGGAGGGAGCAGTACTTC.